One T cell receptor (beta chain) is described in this entry. The method was immunoSEQ multiplex PCR; TCRdb's version includes in-frame clones alone and lacks a portion of them. The sample holds tens of thousands of clones; roughly nine tenths are singletons and the top ten take over 1%. These data originate in a study of T cell changes during pregnancy in multiple sclerosis. Unmatched junction bases numbered 8, after V lost 7 bases and J lost 6 bases. CDR1 and CDR2 (germline): MDHEN, SYDVKM. The CDR3 is made up of 14 amino acids. This TCR was recovered from a female donor with multiple sclerosis, enrolled in a pregnancy study. The V and J genes are TRBV28 and TRBJ1-4, with 7 positions matching TRBD1. Sample: CD4+ T cells from peripheral blood mononuclear cells, taken after pregnancy. The chain's CDR3 is CASNHRGSDEKLFF. The CDR3 nucleotides are TGTGCCAGCAATCACAGGGGTTCTGATGAAAAACTGTTTTTT.